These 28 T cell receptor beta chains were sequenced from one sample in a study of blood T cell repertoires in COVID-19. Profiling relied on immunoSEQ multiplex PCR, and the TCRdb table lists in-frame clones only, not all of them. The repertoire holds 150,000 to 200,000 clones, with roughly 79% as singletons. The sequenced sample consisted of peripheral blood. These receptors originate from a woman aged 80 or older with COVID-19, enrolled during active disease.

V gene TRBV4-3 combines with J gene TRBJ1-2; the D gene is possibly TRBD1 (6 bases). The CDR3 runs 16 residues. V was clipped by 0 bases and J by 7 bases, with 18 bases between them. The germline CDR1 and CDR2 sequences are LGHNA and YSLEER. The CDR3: CASSQDATAGVSGYTF. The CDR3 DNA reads TGCGCCAGCAGCCAAGACGCGACAGCAGGGGTGAGTGGCTACACCTTC.

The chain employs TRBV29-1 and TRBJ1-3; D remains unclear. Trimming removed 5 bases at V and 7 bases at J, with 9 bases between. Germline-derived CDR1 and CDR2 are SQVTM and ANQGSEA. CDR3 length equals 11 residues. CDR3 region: CSVSVVNTIYF. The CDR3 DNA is TGCAGCGTTTCTGTCGTTAACACCATATATTTT.

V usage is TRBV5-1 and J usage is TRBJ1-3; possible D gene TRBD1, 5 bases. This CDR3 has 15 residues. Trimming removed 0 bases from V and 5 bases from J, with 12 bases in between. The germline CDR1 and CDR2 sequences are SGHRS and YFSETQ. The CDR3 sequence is CASSLAGQGRNTIYF. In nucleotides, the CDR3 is TGCGCCAGCAGCTTGGCCGGGCAGGGTAGAAACACCATATATTTT. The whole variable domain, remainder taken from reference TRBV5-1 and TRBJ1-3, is KAGVTQTPRYLIKTRGQQVTLSCSPISGHRSVSWYQQTPGQGLQFLFEYFSETQRNKGNFPGRFSGRQFSNSRSEMNVSTLELGDSALYLCASSLAGQGRNTIYFGEGSWLTVV.

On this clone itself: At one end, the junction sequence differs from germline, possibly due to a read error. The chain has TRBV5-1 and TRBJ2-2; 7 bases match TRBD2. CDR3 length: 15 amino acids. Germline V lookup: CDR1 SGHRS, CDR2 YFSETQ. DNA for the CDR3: TGCGCCAGCAGAGGTCGGAGCGGGAACTCCGGGGAGCTGTTTTTT. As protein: CASRGRSGNSGELFF. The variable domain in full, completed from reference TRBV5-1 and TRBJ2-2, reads KAGVTQTPRYLIKTRGQQVTLSCSPISGHRSVSWYQQTPGQGLQFLFEYFSETQRNKGNFPGRFSGRQFSNSRSEMNVSTLELGDSALYLCASRGRSGNSGELFFGEGSRLTVL.

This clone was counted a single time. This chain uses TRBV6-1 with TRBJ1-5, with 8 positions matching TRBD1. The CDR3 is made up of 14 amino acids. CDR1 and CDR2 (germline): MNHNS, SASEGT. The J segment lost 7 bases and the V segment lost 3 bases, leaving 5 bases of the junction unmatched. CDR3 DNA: TGTGCCAGCAGTGACCCCCACAGGGGGCAGCCCCAGCATTTT. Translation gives CASSDPHRGQPQHF.

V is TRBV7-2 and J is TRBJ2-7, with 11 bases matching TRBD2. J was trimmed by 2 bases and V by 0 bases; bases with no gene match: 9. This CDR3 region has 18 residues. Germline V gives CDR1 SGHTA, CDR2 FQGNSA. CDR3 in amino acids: CASSLAASGGSTTYEQYF. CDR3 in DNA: TGTGCCAGCAGCTTAGCGGCTAGCGGGGGGTCAACCACCTACGAGCAGTACTTC.

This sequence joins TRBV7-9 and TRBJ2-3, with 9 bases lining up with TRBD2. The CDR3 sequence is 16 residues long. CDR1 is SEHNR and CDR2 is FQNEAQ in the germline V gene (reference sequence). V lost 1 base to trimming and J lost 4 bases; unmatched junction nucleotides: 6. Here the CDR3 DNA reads TGTGCCAGCAGCTTAGTATTAGCGGGAGAGGCAGATACGCAGTATTTT. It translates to CASSLVLAGEADTQYF.

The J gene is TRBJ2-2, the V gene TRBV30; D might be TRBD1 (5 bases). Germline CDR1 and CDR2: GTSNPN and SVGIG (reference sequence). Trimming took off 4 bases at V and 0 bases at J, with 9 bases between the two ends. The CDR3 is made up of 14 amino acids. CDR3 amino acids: CAWTKGPNTGELFF. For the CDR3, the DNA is TGTGCCTGGACTAAGGGGCCGAACACCGGGGAGCTGTTTTTT.

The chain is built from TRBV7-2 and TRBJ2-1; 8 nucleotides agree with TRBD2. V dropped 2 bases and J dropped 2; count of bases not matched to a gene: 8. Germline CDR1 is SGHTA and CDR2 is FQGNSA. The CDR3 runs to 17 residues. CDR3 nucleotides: TGTGCCAGCAGCTTACAGTCGGGGGGGCCCCCCTACAATGAGCAGTTCTTC. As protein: CASSLQSGGPPYNEQFF. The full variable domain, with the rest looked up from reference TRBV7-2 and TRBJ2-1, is GAGVSQSPSNKVTEKGKDVELRCDPISGHTALYWYRQSLGQGLEFLIYFQGNSAPDKSGLPSDRFSAERTGGSVSTLTIQRTQQEDSAVYLCASSLQSGGPPYNEQFFGPGTRLTVL.

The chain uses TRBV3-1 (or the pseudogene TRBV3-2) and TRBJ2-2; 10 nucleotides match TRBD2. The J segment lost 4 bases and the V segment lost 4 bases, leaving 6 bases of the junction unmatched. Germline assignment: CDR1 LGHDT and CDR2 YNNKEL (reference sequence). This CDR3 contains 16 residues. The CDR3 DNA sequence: TGTGCCAGCAGCCCCCCCTCTAGCGGGGGCACCGGGGAGCTGTTTTTT. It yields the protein CASSPPSSGGTGELFF.

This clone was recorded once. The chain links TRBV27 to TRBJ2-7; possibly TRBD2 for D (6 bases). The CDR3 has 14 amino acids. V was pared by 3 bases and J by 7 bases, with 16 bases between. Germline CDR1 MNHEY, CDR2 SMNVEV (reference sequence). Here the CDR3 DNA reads TGTGCCAGCAGTTTTGGAGGGACCTGGGAGGAGCAGTACTTC. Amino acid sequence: CASSFGGTWEEQYF.

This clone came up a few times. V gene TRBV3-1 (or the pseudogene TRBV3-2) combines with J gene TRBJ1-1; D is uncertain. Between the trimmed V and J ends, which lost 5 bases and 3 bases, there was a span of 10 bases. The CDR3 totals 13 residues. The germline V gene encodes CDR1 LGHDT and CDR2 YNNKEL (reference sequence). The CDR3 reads CASSSARYTEAFF. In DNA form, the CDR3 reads TGTGCCAGCAGCTCCGCTAGGTACACTGAAGCTTTCTTT.

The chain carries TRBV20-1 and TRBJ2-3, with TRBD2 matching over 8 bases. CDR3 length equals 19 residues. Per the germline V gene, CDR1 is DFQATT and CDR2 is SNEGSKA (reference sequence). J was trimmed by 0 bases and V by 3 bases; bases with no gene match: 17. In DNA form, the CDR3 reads TGCAGTGCTAGTGTTCTCGACGGGAGGGTACTTACTAGCACAGATACGCAGTATTTT. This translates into CSASVLDGRVLTSTDTQYF.

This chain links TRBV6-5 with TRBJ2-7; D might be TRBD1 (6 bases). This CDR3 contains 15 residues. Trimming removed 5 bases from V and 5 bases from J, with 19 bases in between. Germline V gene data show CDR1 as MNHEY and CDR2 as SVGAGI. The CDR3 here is CASSQTGTPLNEQYF. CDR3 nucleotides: TGTGCCAGCAGTCAGACAGGTACCCCCTTGAACGAGCAGTACTTC.

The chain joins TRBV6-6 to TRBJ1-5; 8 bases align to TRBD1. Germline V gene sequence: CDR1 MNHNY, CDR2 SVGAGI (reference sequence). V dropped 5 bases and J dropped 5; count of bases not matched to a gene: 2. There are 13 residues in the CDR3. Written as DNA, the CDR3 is TGTGCCAGCAGTAACAGGGGGGATCAGCCCCAGCATTTT. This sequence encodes CASSNRGDQPQHF.

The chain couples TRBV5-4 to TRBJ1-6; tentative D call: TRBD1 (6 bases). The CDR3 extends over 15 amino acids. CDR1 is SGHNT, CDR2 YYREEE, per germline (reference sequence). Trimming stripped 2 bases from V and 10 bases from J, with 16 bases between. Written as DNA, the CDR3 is TGTGCCAGCAGCTTCGGCACAGGGCTTCTATCACCCCTCCACTTT. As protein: CASSFGTGLLSPLHF.

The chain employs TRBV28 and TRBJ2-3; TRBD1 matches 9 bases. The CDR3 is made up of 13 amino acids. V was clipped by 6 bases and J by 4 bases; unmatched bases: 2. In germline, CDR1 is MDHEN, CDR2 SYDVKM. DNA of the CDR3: TGTGCCAGCAGGCGGACAGGGGCAGATACGCAGTATTTT. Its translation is CASRRTGADTQYF. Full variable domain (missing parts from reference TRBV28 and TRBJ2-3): DVKVTQSSRYLVKRTGEKVFLECVQDMDHENMFWYRQDPGLGLRLIYFSYDVKMKEKGDIPEGYSVSREKKERFSLILESASTNQTSMYLCASRRTGADTQYFGPGTRLTVL.

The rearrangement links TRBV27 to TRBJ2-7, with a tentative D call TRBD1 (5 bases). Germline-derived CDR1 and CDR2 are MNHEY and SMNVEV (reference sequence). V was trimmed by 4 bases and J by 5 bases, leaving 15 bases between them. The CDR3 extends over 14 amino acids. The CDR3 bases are TGTGCCAGCAGTTCGTATAGGGGCCGGGACGAGCAGTACTTC. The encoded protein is CASSSYRGRDEQYF.

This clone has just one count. Here the CDR3 reads CASSLDPAGQGDEKLFF. The CDR3 nucleotides read TGCGCCAGCAGCTTGGATCCCGCGGGACAGGGGGACGAAAAACTGTTTTTT. The chain carries TRBV5-1 and TRBJ1-4, with 11 bases matching TRBD1. The CDR3 is made up of 17 amino acids. The V gene's germline CDR1 is SGHRS and CDR2 YFSETQ. V trimming: 0 bases; J trimming: 8 bases; junction bases outside the gene matches: 9.

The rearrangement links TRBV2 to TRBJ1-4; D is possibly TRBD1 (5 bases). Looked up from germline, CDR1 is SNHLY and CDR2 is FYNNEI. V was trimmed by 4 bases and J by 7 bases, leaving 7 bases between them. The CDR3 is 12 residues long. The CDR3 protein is CASSARGEKLFF. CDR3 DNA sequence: TGTGCCAGCAGTGCTAGGGGTGAAAAACTGTTTTTT. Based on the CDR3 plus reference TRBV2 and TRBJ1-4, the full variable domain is EPEVTQTPSHQVTQMGQEVILRCVPISNHLYFYWYRQILGQKVEFLVSFYNNEISEKSEIFDDQFSVERPDGSNFTLKIRSTKLEDSAMYFCASSARGEKLFFGSGTQLSVL.

CDR3 nucleotide sequence: TGTGCCAGCAGCGTAGGAAGGCGCGGGGAAGCTTTCTTT. It codes for CASSVGRRGEAFF. The chain combines TRBV9 with TRBJ1-1, with no clear D. V was cut by 0 bases and J by 8 bases, with 11 bases left in between. Germline CDR1 reads SGDLS; CDR2 reads YYNGEE. CDR3 length: 13 residues. The whole variable domain, filled in from reference TRBV9 and TRBJ1-1, reads DSGVTQTPKHLITATGQRVTLRCSPRSGDLSVYWYQQSLDQGLQFLIQYYNGEERAKGNILERFSAQQFPDLHSELNLSSLELGDSALYFCASSVGRRGEAFFGQGTRLTVV.

CDR3 residues: CASSRRGRGFYNEQFF. The CDR3 DNA reads TGTGCCAGTAGTAGGAGGGGCCGGGGATTCTACAATGAGCAGTTCTTC. The chain links TRBV19 to TRBJ2-1, with D perhaps matching TRBD2 (6 bases). The germline V and J ends were trimmed by 4 bases and 3 bases, with 16 bases remaining between them. The CDR3 contains 16 residues. The germline V gene has CDR1 LNHDA and CDR2 SQIVND (reference sequence).

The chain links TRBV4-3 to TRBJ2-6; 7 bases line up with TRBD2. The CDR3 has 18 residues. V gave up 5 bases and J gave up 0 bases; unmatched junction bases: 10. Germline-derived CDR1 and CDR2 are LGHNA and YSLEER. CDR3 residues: CASSTRWGGHSGANVLTF. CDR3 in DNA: TGCGCCAGCAGCACCCGTTGGGGGGGTCACTCTGGGGCCAACGTCCTGACTTTC.

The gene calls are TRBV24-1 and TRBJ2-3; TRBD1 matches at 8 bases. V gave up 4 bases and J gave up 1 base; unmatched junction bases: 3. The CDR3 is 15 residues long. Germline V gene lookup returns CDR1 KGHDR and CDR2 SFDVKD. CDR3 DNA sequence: TGTGCCACCAGTGACCAGACAGGGGGCACAGATACGCAGTATTTT. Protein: CATSDQTGGTDTQYF.

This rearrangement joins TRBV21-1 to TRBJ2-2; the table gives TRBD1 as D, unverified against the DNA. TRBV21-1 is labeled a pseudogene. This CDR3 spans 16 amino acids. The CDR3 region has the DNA TGTGCCAGCAGCAACCTCAGGGGCCACGGTCCCGGGGAGCTGTTTTTT. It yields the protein CASSNLRGHGPGELFF.

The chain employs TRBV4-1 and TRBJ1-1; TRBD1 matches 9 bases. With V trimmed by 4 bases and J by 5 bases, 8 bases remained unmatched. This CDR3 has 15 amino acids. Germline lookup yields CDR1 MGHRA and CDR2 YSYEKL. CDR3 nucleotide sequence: TGCGCCAGCAGCCCTCCGGGACAGGGAATGACTGAAGCTTTCTTT. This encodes CASSPPGQGMTEAFF.

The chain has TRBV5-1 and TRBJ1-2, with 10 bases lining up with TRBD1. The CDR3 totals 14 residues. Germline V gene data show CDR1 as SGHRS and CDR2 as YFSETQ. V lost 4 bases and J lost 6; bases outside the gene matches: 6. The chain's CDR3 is CASSLSGTGDGYTF. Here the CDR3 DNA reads TGCGCCAGCAGCCTATCCGGGACAGGGGATGGCTACACCTTC.

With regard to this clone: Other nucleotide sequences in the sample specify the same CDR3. CDR3 protein: CASSRTSGAYEQYF. CDR3 coding DNA: TGTGCCAGCAGCCGGACTAGCGGGGCCTACGAGCAGTACTTC. This chain connects TRBV28 to TRBJ2-7; 12 bases fit TRBD2. CDR3 size: 14 residues. Trimming removed 6 bases from V and 2 bases from J; junction bases left unmatched: 2. The germline V gene has CDR1 MDHEN and CDR2 SYDVKM.